Listed below are T cell receptor beta chains from one sample, sequenced in a study of early T cells in non-severe SARS-CoV-2 infection. MiXCR, applied by TCRdb to the 5' RACE reads, yields one record per CDR3 protein. The data hold 75,000 to 90,000 distinct CDR3 sequences, with more than 12% observed a single time. Sequenced: whole blood. The receptors here all came from an adult who was a healthcare worker with PCR-confirmed SARS-CoV-2 infection or an uninfected control (not recorded which). CDR3s include the opening cysteine and the closing phenylalanine or tryptophan. The D gene is left open where the match is weak. Only part of the rows carry a size: once, few, many, or a class if the clone is expanded.

TRBJ2-4	TRBV5-5	many	.	CASSPTAWAGGGLKNIQYF	TGTGCCAGCAGCCCCACGGCGTGGGCAGGGGGAGGGCTAAAAAACATTCAGTACTTC
TRBJ1-4	TRBV7-9	many	TRBD1	CASSLTGGGEKLFF	TGTGCCAGCAGCTTAACAGGGGGTGGTGAAAAACTGTTTTTT
TRBJ2-3	TRBV28	.	TRBD1	CASSLAQGTGGEDTQYF	TGTGCCAGCAGTTTAGCCCAGGGGACAGGGGGCGAGGATACGCAGTATTTT
TRBJ2-6	TRBV28	many	.	CASSPTGTGANVLTF	TGTGCCAGCAGCCCCACGGGCACGGGGGCCAACGTCCTGACTTTC
TRBJ2-7	TRBV5-4	few	TRBD2	CASSLAGSPYEQYF	TGTGCCAGCAGCTTAGCGGGAAGCCCCTACGAGCAGTACTTC
TRBJ1-2	TRBV10-3	once	.	CAIRGEGYTF	TGTGCCATCAGGGGCGAGGGCTACACCTTC
TRBJ1-4	TRBV12-3/TRBV12-4	few	.	CASRGARANEKLFF	TGTGCCAGCAGAGGTGCGCGGGCTAATGAAAAACTGTTTTTT
TRBJ2-3	TRBV9	few	.	CASSGLALSTDTQYF	TGTGCCAGCAGCGGGCTGGCGCTTAGCACAGATACGCAGTATTTT
TRBJ2-7	TRBV29-1	.	.	CSVEVGAGEQYF	TGCAGCGTTGAGGTGGGGGCCGGGGAGCAGTACTTC
TRBJ2-5	TRBV28	few	.	CASGTIQETQYF	TGTGCCAGCGGGACCATACAAGAGACCCAGTACTTC
TRBJ2-1	TRBV15	few	TRBD2	CATSSRGLAGLNNEQFF	TGTGCCACCAGCTCCCGGGGACTAGCGGGCTTGAACAATGAGCAGTTCTTC
TRBJ2-5	TRBV29-1	.	.	CSYAEETQYF	TGCAGCTATGCCGAAGAGACCCAGTACTTC
TRBJ2-1	TRBV7-9	many	.	CASSFLASYNEQFF	TGTGCCAGCAGCTTTCTAGCCTCCTACAATGAGCAGTTCTTC
TRBJ2-3	TRBV5-5	few	.	CASNPHGRDTQYF	TGTGCCAGCAATCCCCACGGGCGGGATACGCAGTATTTT
TRBJ2-1	TRBV3-1	.	TRBD2	CASSRSGAEQFF	TGTGCCAGCAGCCGCAGCGGGGCTGAGCAGTTCTTC